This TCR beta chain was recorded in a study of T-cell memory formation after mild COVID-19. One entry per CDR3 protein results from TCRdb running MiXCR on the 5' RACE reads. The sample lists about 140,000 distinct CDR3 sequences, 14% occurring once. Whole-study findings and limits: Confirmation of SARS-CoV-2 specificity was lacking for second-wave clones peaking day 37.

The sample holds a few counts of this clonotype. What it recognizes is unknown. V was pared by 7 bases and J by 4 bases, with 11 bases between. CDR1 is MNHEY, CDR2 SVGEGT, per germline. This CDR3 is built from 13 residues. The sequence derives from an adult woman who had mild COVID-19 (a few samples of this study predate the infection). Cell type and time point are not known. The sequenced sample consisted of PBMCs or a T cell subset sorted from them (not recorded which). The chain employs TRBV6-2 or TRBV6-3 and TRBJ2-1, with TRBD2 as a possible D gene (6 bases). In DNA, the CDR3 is TGTGCCAGCACTGCTAGCGAGTACAATGAGCAGTTCTTC. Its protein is CASTASEYNEQFF.